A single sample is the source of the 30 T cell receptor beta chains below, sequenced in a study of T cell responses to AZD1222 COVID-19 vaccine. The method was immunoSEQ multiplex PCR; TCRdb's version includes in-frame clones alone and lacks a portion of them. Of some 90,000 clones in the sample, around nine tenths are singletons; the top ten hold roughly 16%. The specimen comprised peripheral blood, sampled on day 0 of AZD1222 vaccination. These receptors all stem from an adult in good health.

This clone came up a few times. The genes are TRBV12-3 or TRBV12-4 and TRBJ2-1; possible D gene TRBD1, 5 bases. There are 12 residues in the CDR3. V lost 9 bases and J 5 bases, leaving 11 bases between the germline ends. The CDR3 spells CASKGRNNEQFF. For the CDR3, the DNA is TGTGCCAGTAAGGGGCGGAACAATGAGCAGTTCTTC.

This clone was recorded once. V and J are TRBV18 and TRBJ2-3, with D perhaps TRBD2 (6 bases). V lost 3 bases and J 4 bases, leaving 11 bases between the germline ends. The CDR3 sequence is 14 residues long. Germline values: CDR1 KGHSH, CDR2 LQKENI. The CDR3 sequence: CASSPTSLSDTQYF. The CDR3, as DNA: TGTGCCAGCTCACCGACTAGTCTATCAGATACGCAGTATTTT.

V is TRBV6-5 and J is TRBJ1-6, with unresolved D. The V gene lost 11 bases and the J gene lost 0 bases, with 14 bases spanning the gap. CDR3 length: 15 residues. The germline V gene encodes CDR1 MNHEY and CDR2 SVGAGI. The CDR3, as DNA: TGTGCCCTTAGGTTTGGGAGCTCCTATAATTCACCCCTCCACTTT. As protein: CALRFGSSYNSPLHF.

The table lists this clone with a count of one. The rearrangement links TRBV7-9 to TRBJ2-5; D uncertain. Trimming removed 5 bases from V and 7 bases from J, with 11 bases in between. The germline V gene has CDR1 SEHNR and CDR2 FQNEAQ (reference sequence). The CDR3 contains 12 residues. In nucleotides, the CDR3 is TGTGCCAGCAGCCCCGAAATGGGGACCCAGTACTTC. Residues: CASSPEMGTQYF.

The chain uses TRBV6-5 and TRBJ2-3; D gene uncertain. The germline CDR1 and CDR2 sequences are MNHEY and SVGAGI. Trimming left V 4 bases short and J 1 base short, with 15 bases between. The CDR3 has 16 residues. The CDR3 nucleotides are TGTGCCAGCAGTTCATCCCTGGCAGCAGGCACAGATACGCAGTATTTT. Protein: CASSSSLAAGTDTQYF.

Written as DNA, the CDR3 is TGTGCCAGCAGTGTAGGGACAGGGGGCTTCACAGATACGCAGTATTTT. This sequence encodes CASSVGTGGFTDTQYF. The V and J genes are TRBV6-1 and TRBJ2-3, with 12 positions matching TRBD1. This CDR3 contains 16 residues. The J segment lost 2 bases and the V segment lost 4 bases, leaving 4 bases of the junction unmatched. Germline V gene sequence: CDR1 MNHNS, CDR2 SASEGT.

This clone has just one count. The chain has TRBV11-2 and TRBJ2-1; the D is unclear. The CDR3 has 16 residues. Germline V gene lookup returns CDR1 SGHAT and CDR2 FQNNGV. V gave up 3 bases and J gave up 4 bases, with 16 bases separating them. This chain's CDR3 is CASSFLGQALYNEQFF. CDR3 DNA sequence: TGTGCCAGCAGCTTTCTCGGGCAGGCCCTGTACAATGAGCAGTTCTTC.

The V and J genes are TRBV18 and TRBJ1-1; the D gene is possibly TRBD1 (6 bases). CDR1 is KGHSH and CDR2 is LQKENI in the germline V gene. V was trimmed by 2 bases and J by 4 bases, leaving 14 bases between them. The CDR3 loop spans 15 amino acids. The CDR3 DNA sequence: TGTGCCAGCTCACCATCCTCGCAGGGGAGCACTGAAGCTTTCTTT. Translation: CASSPSSQGSTEAFF. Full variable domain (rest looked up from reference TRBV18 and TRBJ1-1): NAGVMQNPRHLVRRRGQEARLRCSPMKGHSHVYWYRQLPEEGLKFMVYLQKENIIDESGMPKERFSAEFPKEGPSILRIQQVVRGDSAAYFCASSPSSQGSTEAFFGQGTRLTVV.

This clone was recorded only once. For the CDR3, the DNA is TGTGCCAGCAGCCTAGGGGGGAGATTCGGTCGGACAGATACGCAGTATTTT. It encodes CASSLGGRFGRTDTQYF. This chain links TRBV27 with TRBJ2-3; either TRBD1 or TRBD2 may fit D (6 bases each). The V and J ends lost 6 bases and 3 bases respectively, with 22 bases between them. In germline, CDR1 is MNHEY, CDR2 SMNVEV (reference sequence). The CDR3 sequence is 17 residues long.

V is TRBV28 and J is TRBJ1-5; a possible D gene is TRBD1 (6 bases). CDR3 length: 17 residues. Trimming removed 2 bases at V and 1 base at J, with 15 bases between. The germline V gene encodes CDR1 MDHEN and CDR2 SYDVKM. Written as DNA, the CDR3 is TGTGCCAGCAGTTTAAGGGGGTACGCTTCCAGCAATCAGCCCCAGCATTTT. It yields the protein CASSLRGYASSNQPQHF.

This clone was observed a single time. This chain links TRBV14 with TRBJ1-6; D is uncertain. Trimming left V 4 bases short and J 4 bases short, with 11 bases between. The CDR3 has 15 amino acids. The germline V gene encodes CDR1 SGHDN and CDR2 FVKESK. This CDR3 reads CASSPDDTYNSPLHF. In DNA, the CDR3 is TGTGCCAGCAGCCCAGACGACACGTATAATTCACCCCTCCACTTT.

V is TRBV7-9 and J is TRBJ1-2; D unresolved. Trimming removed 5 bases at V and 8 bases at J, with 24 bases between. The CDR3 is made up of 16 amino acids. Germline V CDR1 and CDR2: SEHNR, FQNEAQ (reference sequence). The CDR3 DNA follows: TGTGCCAGCAGCGTCGAAATAGGAGAAGCTTTGTCCGGCTACACCTTC. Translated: CASSVEIGEALSGYTF. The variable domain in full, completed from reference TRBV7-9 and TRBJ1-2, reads DTGVSQNPRHKITKRGQNVTFRCDPISEHNRLYWYRQTLGQGPEFLTYFQNEAQLEKSRLLSDRFSAERPKGSFSTLEIQRTEQGDSAMYLCASSVEIGEALSGYTFGSGTRLTVV.

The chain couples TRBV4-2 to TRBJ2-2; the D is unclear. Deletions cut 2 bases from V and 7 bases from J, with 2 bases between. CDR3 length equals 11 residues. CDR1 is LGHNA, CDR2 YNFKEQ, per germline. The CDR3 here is CASSQHGELFF. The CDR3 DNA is TGTGCCAGCAGCCAACACGGGGAGCTGTTTTTT.

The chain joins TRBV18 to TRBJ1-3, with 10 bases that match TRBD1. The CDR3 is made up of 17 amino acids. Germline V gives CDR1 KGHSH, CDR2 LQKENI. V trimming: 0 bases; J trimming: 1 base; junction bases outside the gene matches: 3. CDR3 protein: CASSPPDRGISGNTIYF. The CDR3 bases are TGTGCCAGCTCACCACCGGACAGGGGGATTTCTGGAAACACCATATATTTT.

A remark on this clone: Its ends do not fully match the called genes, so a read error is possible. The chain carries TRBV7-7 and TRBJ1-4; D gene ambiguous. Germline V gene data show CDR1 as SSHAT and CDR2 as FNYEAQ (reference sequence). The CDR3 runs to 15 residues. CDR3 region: CASSRTDATNEKLFF. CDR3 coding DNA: TGTGCTAGCAGCCGGACCGATGCAACTAATGAAAAACTGTTTTTT.

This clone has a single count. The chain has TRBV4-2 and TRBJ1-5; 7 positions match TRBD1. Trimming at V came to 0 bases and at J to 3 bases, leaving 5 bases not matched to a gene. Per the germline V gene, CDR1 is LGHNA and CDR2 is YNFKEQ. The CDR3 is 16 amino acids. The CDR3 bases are TGTGCCAGCAGCCAAGATGGGACAGTAAACAATCAGCCCCAGCATTTT. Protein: CASSQDGTVNNQPQHF.

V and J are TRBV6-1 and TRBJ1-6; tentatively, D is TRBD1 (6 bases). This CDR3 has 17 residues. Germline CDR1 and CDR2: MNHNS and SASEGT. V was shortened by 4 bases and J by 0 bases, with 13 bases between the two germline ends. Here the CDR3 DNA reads TGTGCCAGCAGTGCCACAGGGTCAAGCTCCTATAATTCACCCCTCCACTTT. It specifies CASSATGSSSYNSPLHF.

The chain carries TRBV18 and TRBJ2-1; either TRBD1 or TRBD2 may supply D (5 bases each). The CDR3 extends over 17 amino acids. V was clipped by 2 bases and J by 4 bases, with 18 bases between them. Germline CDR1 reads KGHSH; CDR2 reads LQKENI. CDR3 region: CASSPSEGIGLYNEQFF. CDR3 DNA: TGTGCCAGCTCACCATCAGAGGGGATTGGCCTGTACAATGAGCAGTTCTTC. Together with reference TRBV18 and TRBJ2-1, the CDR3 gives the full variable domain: NAGVMQNPRHLVRRRGQEARLRCSPMKGHSHVYWYRQLPEEGLKFMVYLQKENIIDESGMPKERFSAEFPKEGPSILRIQQVVRGDSAAYFCASSPSEGIGLYNEQFFGPGTRLTVL.

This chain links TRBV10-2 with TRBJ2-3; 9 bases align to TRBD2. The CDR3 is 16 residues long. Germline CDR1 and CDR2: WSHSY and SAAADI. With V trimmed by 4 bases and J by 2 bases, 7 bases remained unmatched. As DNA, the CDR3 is TGCGCCAGCAGTGGTAGCGGGAGAAAACCCACAGATACGCAGTATTTT. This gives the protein CASSGSGRKPTDTQYF.

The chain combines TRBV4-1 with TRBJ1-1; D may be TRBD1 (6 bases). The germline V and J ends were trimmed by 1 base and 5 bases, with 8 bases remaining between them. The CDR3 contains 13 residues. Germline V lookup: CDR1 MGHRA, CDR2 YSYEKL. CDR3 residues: CASSQGQGTEAFF. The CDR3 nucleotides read TGCGCCAGCAGCCAAGGTCAGGGGACTGAAGCTTTCTTT.

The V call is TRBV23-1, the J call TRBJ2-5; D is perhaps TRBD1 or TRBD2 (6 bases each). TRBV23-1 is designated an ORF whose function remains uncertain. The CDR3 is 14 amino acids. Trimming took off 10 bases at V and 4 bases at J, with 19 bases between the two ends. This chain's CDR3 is CATHVRGPPETQYF. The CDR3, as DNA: TGCGCCACCCACGTACGGGGGCCCCCAGAGACCCAGTACTTC.

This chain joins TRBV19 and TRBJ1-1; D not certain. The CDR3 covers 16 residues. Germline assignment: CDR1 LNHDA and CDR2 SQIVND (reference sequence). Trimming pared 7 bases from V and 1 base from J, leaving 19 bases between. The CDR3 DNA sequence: TGTGCCAGTACCCGCAAAGGGTCAGGAGGGAACACTGAAGCTTTCTTT. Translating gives CASTRKGSGGNTEAFF.

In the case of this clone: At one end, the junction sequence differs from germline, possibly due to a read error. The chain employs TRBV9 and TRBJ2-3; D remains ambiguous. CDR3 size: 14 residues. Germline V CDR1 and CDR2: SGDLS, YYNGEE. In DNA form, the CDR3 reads TGTGCCAGCAGCGTACGTGGTGATGATGGGCCCAAGGGATTT. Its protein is CASSVRGDDGPKGF.

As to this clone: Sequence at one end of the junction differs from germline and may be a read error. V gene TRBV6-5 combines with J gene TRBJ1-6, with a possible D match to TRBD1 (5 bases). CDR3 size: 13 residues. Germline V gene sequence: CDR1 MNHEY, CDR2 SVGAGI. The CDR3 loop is CAISRQSNSPLHF. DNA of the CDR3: TGTGCCATCAGTAGACAGAGTAATTCACCCCTCCACTTT.

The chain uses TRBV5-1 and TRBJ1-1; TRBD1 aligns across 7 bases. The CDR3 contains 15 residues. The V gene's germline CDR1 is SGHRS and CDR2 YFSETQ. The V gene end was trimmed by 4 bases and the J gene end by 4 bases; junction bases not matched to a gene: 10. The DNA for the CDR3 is TGCGCCAGCAGCATCAGACAGCAGGGGGTCACTGAAGCTTTCTTT. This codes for CASSIRQQGVTEAFF.

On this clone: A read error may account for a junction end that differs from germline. CDR3 nucleotide sequence: TGTGCCAGCAGCTTTGGTCTATTC. Residues: CASSFGLF. This chain connects TRBV7-9 to TRBJ1-2; no definite D call. CDR3 length: 8 residues. The germline V gene has CDR1 SEHNR and CDR2 FQNEAQ (reference sequence).

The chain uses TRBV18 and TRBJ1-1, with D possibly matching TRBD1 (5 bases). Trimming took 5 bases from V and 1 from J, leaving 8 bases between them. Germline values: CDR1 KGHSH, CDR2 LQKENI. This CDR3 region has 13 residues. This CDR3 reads CASSRGQNTEAFF. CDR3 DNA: TGTGCCAGCTCAAGAGGACAGAACACTGAAGCTTTCTTT.

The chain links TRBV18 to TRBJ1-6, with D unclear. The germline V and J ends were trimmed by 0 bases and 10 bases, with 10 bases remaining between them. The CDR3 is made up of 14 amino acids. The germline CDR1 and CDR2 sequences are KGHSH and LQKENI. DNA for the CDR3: TGTGCCAGCTCACCACCTGAAGCCATATCACCCCTCCACTTT. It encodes CASSPPEAISPLHF.

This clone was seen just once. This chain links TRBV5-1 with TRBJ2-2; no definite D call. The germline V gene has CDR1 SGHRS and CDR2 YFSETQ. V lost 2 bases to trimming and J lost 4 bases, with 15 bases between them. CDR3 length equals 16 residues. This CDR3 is CASSLIATVGTGELFF. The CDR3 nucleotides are TGCGCCAGCAGCTTAATTGCCACCGTAGGCACCGGGGAGCTGTTTTTT.

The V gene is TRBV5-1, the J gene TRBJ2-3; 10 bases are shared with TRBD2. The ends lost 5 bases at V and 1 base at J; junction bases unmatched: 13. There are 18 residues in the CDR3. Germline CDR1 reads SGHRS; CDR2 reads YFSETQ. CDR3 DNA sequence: TGCGCCAGCAGAGTAATAATAGCGGGAGGTAGTTGCACAGATACGCAGTATTTT. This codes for CASRVIIAGGSCTDTQYF.